Shown below are 32 T cell receptor beta chains from a single sample sequenced in a study of cytomegalovirus exposure and HLA in healthy donors. Amplification used 60 Vbeta primers and 13 Jbeta primers. Produced via immunoSEQ multiplex PCR; TCRdb's table is partial and in-frame only. The sample consists of about 43,000 clones, roughly 51% of them appearing once. The sequencing input was PBMCs. Receptors originate from a man aged 55 to 70 in good health and CMV-seronegative.

The chain's CDR3 is CASSGQGWDEQFF. CDR3 in DNA: TGTGCCAGCTCTGGACAGGGCTGGGATGAGCAGTTCTTC. This chain connects TRBV2 to TRBJ2-1; 8 bases line up with TRBD1. CDR3 length equals 13 residues. Germline trimming cut 8 bases from V and 8 bases from J; bases unmatched to any gene: 8. Germline V gives CDR1 SNHLY, CDR2 FYNNEI.

The V gene is TRBV29-1, the J gene TRBJ1-1; D remains ambiguous. This CDR3 comprises 11 residues. Trimming removed 6 bases at V and 1 base at J, with 6 bases between. Germline V gene data show CDR1 as SQVTM and CDR2 as ANQGSEA. The DNA of the CDR3 is TGCAGCGTCCTTCGGAACACTGAAGCTTTCTTT. Translating gives CSVLRNTEAFF.

This sequence joins TRBV10-3 and TRBJ1-1; D is ambiguous. Germline CDR1 reads ENHRY; CDR2 reads SYGVKD. This CDR3 is 13 amino acids long. V was clipped by 5 bases and J by 4 bases, with 11 bases between them. The CDR3: CAISTTRATEAFF. The CDR3 nucleotides read TGTGCCATCAGTACGACGAGGGCCACTGAAGCTTTCTTT.

The chain is built from TRBV5-1 and TRBJ2-7; D unresolved. Trimming shortened V by 0 bases and J by 2 bases, and 18 bases separated the two germline ends. The length of the CDR3 is 17 residues. Germline CDR1 reads SGHRS; CDR2 reads YFSETQ. As DNA, the CDR3 is TGCGCCAGCAGCTTGGCCCCTCCGACTGCCGCCCCCTACGAGCAGTACTTC. Protein: CASSLAPPTAAPYEQYF.

The gene calls are TRBV5-1 and TRBJ1-3; 7 bases are a match to TRBD1. The CDR3 has 15 amino acids. After removal of 3 bases from V and 2 bases from J, the junction contained 5 bases not matched to a gene. CDR1 is SGHRS and CDR2 is YFSETQ in the germline V gene. The chain's CDR3 is CASSSTGFAGNTIYF. The CDR3 coding sequence is TGCGCCAGCAGCTCGACAGGGTTCGCTGGAAACACCATATATTTT.

The chain joins TRBV5-1 to TRBJ2-7, with unresolved D. Germline V gene sequence: CDR1 SGHRS, CDR2 YFSETQ. This CDR3 contains 12 residues. V dropped 0 bases and J dropped 3 bases, with 4 bases sitting between them. CDR3 amino acids: CASSLVRYEQYF. The CDR3 nucleotides read TGCGCCAGCAGCTTGGTTCGCTACGAGCAGTACTTC.

This chain uses TRBV5-4 with TRBJ2-4; 11 bases fit TRBD2. This CDR3 is built from 17 residues. With V trimmed by 4 bases and J by 7 bases, 13 bases remained unmatched. Germline V gives CDR1 SGHNT, CDR2 YYREEE (reference sequence). The CDR3 loop is CASSDGTSGGGENIQYF. The CDR3 DNA follows: TGTGCCAGCAGCGACGGGACTAGCGGAGGGGGGGAGAACATTCAGTACTTC.

The sample holds a few counts of this clone. CDR3 in amino acids: CATSRDLAHEQFF. The DNA for the CDR3 is TGTGCCACCAGCAGAGATTTAGCCCATGAGCAGTTCTTC. J is TRBJ2-1 and V is TRBV15, with D hard to call. CDR3 length: 13 residues. CDR1 and CDR2 (germline): LNHNV, YYDKDF (reference sequence). The V gene lost 0 bases and the J gene lost 8 bases, with 8 bases spanning the gap.

The chain joins TRBV20-1 to TRBJ2-5, with TRBD2 identical over 7 bases. From germline, CDR1 is DFQATT and CDR2 SNEGSKA (reference sequence). The CDR3 sequence is 11 residues long. CDR3 in amino acids: CSPGEGETQYF. The CDR3, as DNA: TGCAGCCCGGGGGAGGGCGAGACCCAGTACTTC.

CDR3 protein: CASKASTGGEQFF. CDR3 DNA: TGTGCCAGCAAAGCGTCGACAGGGGGTGAGCAGTTCTTC. This rearrangement joins TRBV7-3 to TRBJ2-1, with TRBD1 matching over 9 bases. In germline, CDR1 is SGHTA, CDR2 FQGTGA. The V gene end was trimmed by 7 bases and the J gene end by 9 bases; junction bases not matched to a gene: 7. The CDR3 covers 13 residues.

This clone has a count of ten or more. The chain employs TRBV21-1 and TRBJ2-3; the table's D gene call, TRBD2, was not cross checked with the DNA. TRBV21-1 is a pseudogene segment. The CDR3 contains 15 residues. CDR3 coding DNA: TGTGCCAGCACAAGGCGGCGGGAGTGCACAGATACGCAGTATTTT. This sequence encodes CASTRRRECTDTQYF.

CDR3 DNA sequence: TGTGCCAGCAGCACCCTGTACAAGAAGAACTACGAGCAGTACTTC. It specifies CASSTLYKKNYEQYF. V and J are TRBV6-6 and TRBJ2-7; D ambiguous. The CDR3 sequence is 15 residues long. The germline V gene encodes CDR1 MNHNY and CDR2 SVGAGI (reference sequence). Trimming shortened V by 6 bases and J by 3 bases, and 18 bases separated the two germline ends.

This clone was seen only a few times. The chain links TRBV7-2 to TRBJ1-4; no reliable D call. V dropped 6 bases and J dropped 3 bases, with 14 bases sitting between them. This CDR3 contains 15 residues. CDR1 is SGHTA and CDR2 is FQGNSA in the germline V gene. The CDR3: CASSLRGGANEKLFF. In DNA, the CDR3 is TGTGCCAGCAGTTTACGGGGAGGAGCTAATGAAAAACTGTTTTTT.

V is TRBV10-3 and J is TRBJ1-5; 8 bases agree with TRBD1. The CDR3 consists of 15 residues. Trimming removed 0 bases from V and 7 bases from J; junction bases left unmatched: 5. Looked up from germline, CDR1 is ENHRY and CDR2 is SYGVKD. CDR3 sequence reads: CAISESAGGRQPQHF. CDR3 sequence (DNA): TGTGCCATCAGTGAGTCAGCAGGGGGCAGGCAGCCCCAGCATTTT.

This chain joins TRBV29-1 and TRBJ2-7; possible D gene TRBD1, 5 bases. Per germline, CDR1 SQVTM and CDR2 ANQGSEA. V lost 3 bases, J lost 6 bases, and 9 bases lay in between. CDR3 length: 11 residues. CDR3 bases: TGCAGCGTTGACCAGGGCTCCGAGCAGTACTTC. Translating it yields CSVDQGSEQYF.

This clone showed up just a few times. J is TRBJ1-4 and V is TRBV2; 11 bases match TRBD1. Per the germline V gene, CDR1 is SNHLY and CDR2 is FYNNEI. Trimming cost V 6 bases and J 0 bases; bases outside gene matches: 3. This CDR3 contains 16 residues. CDR3 amino acids: CASSAGQGATNEKLFF. In DNA, the CDR3 is TGTGCCAGCAGCGCGGGACAGGGGGCAACTAATGAAAAACTGTTTTTT.

This clone was seen a single time. This rearrangement joins TRBV30 to TRBJ1-2, with D possibly being TRBD1 (5 bases). This CDR3 is built from 15 residues. V was clipped by 2 bases and J by 2 bases, with 15 bases between them. From germline, CDR1 is GTSNPN and CDR2 SVGIG (reference sequence). CDR3 amino acids: CAWSPAGGRNYGYTF. Written as DNA, the CDR3 is TGTGCCTGGAGTCCAGCGGGGGGTCGGAACTATGGCTACACCTTC.

The V gene is TRBV6-1, the J gene TRBJ2-7, with D perhaps TRBD2 (5 bases). Per the germline V gene, CDR1 is MNHNS and CDR2 is SASEGT. The CDR3 spans 16 residues. Trimming removed 2 bases at V and 3 bases at J, with 17 bases between. For the CDR3, the DNA is TGTGCCAGCAGTGAAAGATCTGGGCTAGAGGGCTACGAGCAGTACTTC. Its protein product is CASSERSGLEGYEQYF.

The J gene is TRBJ2-7, the V gene TRBV6-5, with D tentatively TRBD1 (5 bases). Per germline, CDR1 MNHEY and CDR2 SVGAGI. The CDR3 extends over 16 amino acids. V lost 0 bases and J lost 6, with 18 bases in between. CDR3 sequence: CASSYSAADSSPEQYF. CDR3 bases: TGTGCCAGCAGTTACTCGGCCGCCGACAGTTCCCCCGAGCAGTACTTC.

The CDR3 DNA reads as TGTGCCAGCAGCCCGGACAGGTCGGGAGGAAACACCATATATTTT. Protein: CASSPDRSGGNTIYF. V usage is TRBV7-6 and J usage is TRBJ1-3; 7 bases line up with TRBD1. Per the germline V gene, CDR1 is SGHVS and CDR2 is FNYEAQ. This CDR3 contains 15 residues. Trimming took 5 bases from V and 4 from J; bases not matched to a gene: 8.

This clone has more than one count but fewer than ten. This rearrangement joins TRBV9 to TRBJ1-5; a possible D gene is TRBD1 (5 bases). The germline V gene encodes CDR1 SGDLS and CDR2 YYNGEE. The CDR3 extends over 14 amino acids. The V gene lost 3 bases and the J gene lost 1 base, with 8 bases spanning the gap. The CDR3 DNA sequence: TGTGCCAGCAGCGCGGCAGGGAGCAATCAGCCCCAGCATTTT. Its translation: CASSAAGSNQPQHF.

This clone occurred a few times. This sequence joins TRBV19 and TRBJ1-2; tentative D call: TRBD1 (6 bases). Germline V gene data show CDR1 as LNHDA and CDR2 as SQIVND (reference sequence). The CDR3 contains 13 residues. Trimming took off 5 bases at V and 8 bases at J, with 15 bases between the two ends. The CDR3, as DNA: TGTGCCAGTAGTCTAACAGGGCGAGACGGCTACACCTTC. It encodes CASSLTGRDGYTF.

This CDR3 reads CASSYRDRGRFEQYF. Here the CDR3 DNA reads TGTGCCAGCAGCTACCGGGACAGGGGGCGTTTCGAGCAGTACTTC. The chain employs TRBV7-9 and TRBJ2-7; 12 bases align to TRBD1. The CDR3 has 15 amino acids. CDR1 and CDR2 from the germline V gene are SEHNR and FQNEAQ (reference sequence). The J segment lost 6 bases and the V segment lost 4 bases, leaving 7 bases of the junction unmatched.

This chain uses TRBV10-2 with TRBJ1-5; perhaps TRBD1 as D (5 bases). This CDR3 comprises 15 residues. V was cut by 1 base and J by 1 base, with 8 bases left in between. CDR1 and CDR2 (germline): WSHSY, SAAADI. Here the CDR3 DNA reads TGCGCCAGCAGTGAGTTAGGGGCCAGCAATCAGCCCCAGCATTTT. Protein sequence: CASSELGASNQPQHF.

This sequence joins TRBV7-8 and TRBJ2-2, with a possible D match to TRBD1 (7 bases). V was cut by 5 bases and J by 6 bases, with 16 bases left in between. Germline CDR1 SGHVS, CDR2 FQNEAQ. This CDR3 has 15 residues. The chain's CDR3 is CASSTLDREAGELFF. CDR3 bases: TGTGCCAGCAGCACACTTGACAGGGAGGCCGGGGAGCTGTTTTTT.

DNA of the CDR3: TGCAGCGTTGATAACCCAGCGGGAACTCCAAACGAGCAGTACTTC. Amino acid sequence: CSVDNPAGTPNEQYF. The chain carries TRBV29-1 and TRBJ2-7, with 7 bases identical to TRBD2. V was clipped by 3 bases and J by 5 bases; unmatched bases: 13. The CDR3 loop spans 15 amino acids. CDR1 is SQVTM and CDR2 is ANQGSEA in the germline V gene.

For the CDR3, the DNA is TGCAGCGTTGAAGATCTCTACAGGGCCACCTACAATGAGCAGTTCTTC. This gives the protein CSVEDLYRATYNEQFF. This chain uses TRBV29-1 with TRBJ2-1; possibly TRBD1 for D (6 bases). V lost 0 bases, J lost 2 bases, and 14 bases lay in between. This CDR3 has 16 amino acids. Germline V lookup: CDR1 SQVTM, CDR2 ANQGSEA.

V usage is TRBV7-2 and J usage is TRBJ2-5, with no clear D. The end of the DNA aligns better with TRBJ2-7, so the J call may be wrong. The germline gives CDR1 SGHTA, CDR2 FQGNSA. The CDR3 is 15 amino acids. In DNA, the CDR3 is TGTGCCAGCACCCCGACGGCGGTTTCTTCCTACGAGCAGTACTTC. Its translation is CASTPTAVSSYEQYF.

This sequence joins TRBV12-2 and TRBJ1-1. TRBV12-2 is a recognized pseudogene. This CDR3 has 13 residues. The CDR3 sequence: CASLSLLRTEAFF. In DNA form, the CDR3 reads TGTGCAAGTCTCTCCCTTCTGAGGACTGAAGCTTTCTTT.

V is TRBV10-3 and J is TRBJ1-5; the D is unclear. The CDR3 totals 15 residues. Germline CDR1 and CDR2: ENHRY and SYGVKD. The V end lost 2 bases, the J end lost 0 bases, and 8 bases lay between the germline ends. Here the CDR3 reads CAISESGNSNQPQHF. CDR3 DNA: TGTGCCATCAGTGAGAGCGGGAATAGCAATCAGCCCCAGCATTTT.

This clone occurred a few times. The V and J genes are TRBV28 and TRBJ2-3, with 13 bases fitting TRBD2. Trimming at V came to 9 bases and at J to 3 bases, leaving 6 bases not matched to a gene. Germline CDR1 and CDR2: MDHEN and SYDVKM. The CDR3 runs to 15 residues. The CDR3 DNA is TGTGCCAGACCGGGACTAGCGGGACTGACAGATACGCAGTATTTT. It encodes CARPGLAGLTDTQYF.

The CDR3 loop reads CASSERQGTEAFF. In DNA form, the CDR3 reads TGTGCCAGCAGTGAACGTCAGGGCACTGAAGCTTTCTTT. The chain combines TRBV2 with TRBJ1-1; the D gene is possibly TRBD1 (5 bases). This CDR3 comprises 13 residues. The V and J ends lost 2 bases and 4 bases respectively, with 8 bases between them. Germline CDR1 reads SNHLY; CDR2 reads FYNNEI. Full variable domain (rest looked up from reference TRBV2 and TRBJ1-1): EPEVTQTPSHQVTQMGQEVILRCVPISNHLYFYWYRQILGQKVEFLVSFYNNEISEKSEIFDDQFSVERPDGSNFTLKIRSTKLEDSAMYFCASSERQGTEAFFGQGTRLTVV.